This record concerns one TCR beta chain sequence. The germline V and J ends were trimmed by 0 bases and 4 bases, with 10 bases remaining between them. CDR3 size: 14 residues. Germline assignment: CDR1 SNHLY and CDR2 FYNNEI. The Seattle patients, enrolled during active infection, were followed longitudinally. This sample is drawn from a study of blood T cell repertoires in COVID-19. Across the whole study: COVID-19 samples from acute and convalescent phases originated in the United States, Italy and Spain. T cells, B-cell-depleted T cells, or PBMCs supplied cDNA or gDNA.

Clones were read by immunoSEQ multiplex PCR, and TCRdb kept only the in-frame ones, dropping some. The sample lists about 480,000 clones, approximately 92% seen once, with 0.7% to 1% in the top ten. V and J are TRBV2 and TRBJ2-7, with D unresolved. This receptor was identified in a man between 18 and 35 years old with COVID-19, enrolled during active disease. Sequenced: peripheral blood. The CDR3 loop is CASSEARVKYEQYF. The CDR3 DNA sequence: TGTGCCAGCAGTGAAGCGCGAGTAAAATACGAGCAGTACTTC.